A single sample is the source of the 29 T cell receptor beta chains below, sequenced in a study of cytotoxic CD8 clonotypes in ibrutinib-treated CLL. Repertoires were generated with immunoSEQ multiplex PCR, while TCRdb's copy carries only in-frame clones and drops some. The sample shows more than 110,000 clones, approximately 80% of them seen only once. This sample comprised PBMCs, obtained after 36 months of ibrutinib treatment. Every receptor here comes from a human donor with chronic lymphocytic leukemia.

The chain employs TRBV7-8 and TRBJ2-2; D is perhaps TRBD1 (5 bases). The CDR3 length is 16 residues. The V gene lost 5 bases and the J gene lost 0 bases, with 13 bases spanning the gap. Germline lookup yields CDR1 SGHVS and CDR2 FQNEAQ. CDR3 nucleotides: TGTGCCAGCAGCACGCTGGCCAGGGCGAACACCGGGGAGCTGTTTTTT. This sequence encodes CASSTLARANTGELFF.

V and J are TRBV6-1 and TRBJ2-1; tentative D call: TRBD1 (6 bases). V lost 0 bases and J lost 6, with 15 bases in between. In germline, CDR1 is MNHNS, CDR2 SASEGT. The CDR3 has 16 amino acids. CDR3 nucleotide sequence: TGTGCCAGCAGTGAAGCAGCAGGGACAACCATCAATGAGCAGTTCTTC. Its translation: CASSEAAGTTINEQFF.

The chain recombines TRBV5-1 with TRBJ2-7, with D possibly matching TRBD2 (7 bases). V was clipped by 1 base and J by 1 base, with 9 bases between them. Looked up from germline, CDR1 is SGHRS and CDR2 is YFSETQ. This CDR3 comprises 14 residues. The CDR3 region has the DNA TGCGCCAGCAGCTTGCGGGGGGCGTCCTACGAGCAGTACTTC. Translating it yields CASSLRGASYEQYF.

The chain uses TRBV19 and TRBJ2-3; no clear D. Germline V gene data show CDR1 as LNHDA and CDR2 as SQIVND (reference sequence). The CDR3 is 16 residues long. Trimming left V 1 base short and J 5 bases short, with 16 bases between. CDR3 bases: TGTGCCAGTAGTATAGGGTTTGTGACTGGGATAGATACGCAGTATTTT. Translation gives CASSIGFVTGIDTQYF.

This chain links TRBV18 with TRBJ1-1; no definite D call. The CDR3 consists of 16 residues. Between the trimmed V and J ends, which lost 3 bases and 8 bases, there was a span of 22 bases. Germline V gene lookup returns CDR1 KGHSH and CDR2 LQKENI. Here the CDR3 DNA reads TGTGCCAGCTCACCCCGAACAAGCTTTTCACGGGAAGAAGCTTTCTTT. It encodes CASSPRTSFSREEAFF. Looking up the rest from reference TRBV18 and TRBJ1-1 gives the full variable domain: NAGVMQNPRHLVRRRGQEARLRCSPMKGHSHVYWYRQLPEEGLKFMVYLQKENIIDESGMPKERFSAEFPKEGPSILRIQQVVRGDSAAYFCASSPRTSFSREEAFFGQGTRLTVV.

The rearrangement joins TRBV19 to TRBJ1-1; TRBD1 agrees at 7 bases. The germline V gene encodes CDR1 LNHDA and CDR2 SQIVND (reference sequence). The CDR3 covers 15 residues. After removal of 6 bases from V and 6 bases from J, the junction contained 13 bases not matched to a gene. Here the CDR3 reads CASSLPTGWDAEAFF. CDR3 nucleotides: TGTGCCAGTAGCTTACCGACAGGGTGGGACGCTGAAGCTTTCTTT.

The rearrangement links TRBV4-1 to TRBJ1-1; TRBD1 aligns across 7 bases. V lost 3 bases and J lost 0; bases outside the gene matches: 10. CDR1 is MGHRA and CDR2 is YSYEKL in the germline V gene. The CDR3 totals 17 residues. CDR3 region: CASSHLTYRGMNTEAFF. The CDR3 nucleotides read TGCGCCAGCAGCCACCTGACCTACAGGGGTATGAACACTGAAGCTTTCTTT.

CDR3 loop: CASSLSSRPSTDTQYF. As DNA, the CDR3 is TGTGCCAGCAGTTTATCCAGCAGACCTAGCACAGATACGCAGTATTTT. The chain combines TRBV28 with TRBJ2-3; D not certain. This CDR3 is built from 16 residues. Germline V gives CDR1 MDHEN, CDR2 SYDVKM. V lost 1 base and J 0 bases, leaving 11 bases between the germline ends.

V and J are TRBV28 and TRBJ1-5; the D gene is possibly TRBD1 (5 bases). This CDR3 comprises 14 residues. V lost 5 bases, J lost 5 bases, and 13 bases lay in between. In germline, CDR1 is MDHEN, CDR2 SYDVKM. CDR3 amino acids: CASSPQGPHQPQHF. CDR3 in DNA: TGTGCCAGCAGTCCTCAGGGTCCTCATCAGCCCCAGCATTTT.

V and J are TRBV7-9 and TRBJ2-5; TRBD2 matches at 11 bases. The CDR3 runs 15 residues. Germline trimming cut 6 bases from V and 11 bases from J; bases unmatched to any gene: 14. From germline, CDR1 is SEHNR and CDR2 FQNEAQ (reference sequence). The CDR3 is CASSPFSGGATKQYF. The CDR3 DNA reads TGTGCCAGCAGTCCCTTTAGCGGGGGGGCGACGAAACAGTACTTC.

Only a few counts were recorded for this clone. The chain carries TRBV15 and TRBJ2-6; TRBD1 is a possible D gene (6 bases). V dropped 3 bases and J dropped 3 bases, with 12 bases sitting between them. Germline V lookup: CDR1 LNHNV, CDR2 YYDKDF (reference sequence). The CDR3 extends over 16 amino acids. DNA of the CDR3: TGTGCCACCAGCAGCTCAACAGGGAGTGGGGCCAACGTCCTGACTTTC. Translation gives CATSSSTGSGANVLTF.

The chain employs TRBV19 and TRBJ1-2, with a tentative D call TRBD1 (6 bases). CDR1 is LNHDA and CDR2 is SQIVND in the germline V gene (reference sequence). V dropped 3 bases and J dropped 7 bases, with 9 bases sitting between them. The length of the CDR3 is 12 residues. The CDR3 loop reads CASSIDRLGYTF. Here the CDR3 DNA reads TGTGCCAGTAGTATTGACAGGCTTGGCTACACCTTC.

The chain combines TRBV19 with TRBJ2-1, with D possibly matching TRBD1 (7 bases). Germline assignment: CDR1 LNHDA and CDR2 SQIVND (reference sequence). CDR3 length: 15 amino acids. V lost 4 bases and J lost 4, with 14 bases in between. The CDR3 loop reads CASSTGGGLYNEQFF. The CDR3, as DNA: TGTGCCAGTAGTACCGGAGGGGGCCTTTACAATGAGCAGTTCTTC.

The J gene is TRBJ2-7, the V gene TRBV4-1; D unresolved. The CDR3 sequence is 12 residues long. CDR1 is MGHRA and CDR2 is YSYEKL in the germline V gene. V lost 5 bases and J lost 3, with 8 bases in between. The chain's CDR3 is CASSRSGYEQYF. The CDR3, as DNA: TGCGCCAGCAGCAGGTCAGGCTACGAGCAGTACTTC.

J is TRBJ1-4 and V is TRBV19; possible D gene TRBD1, 5 bases. Germline-derived CDR1 and CDR2 are LNHDA and SQIVND (reference sequence). The CDR3 runs 15 residues. Trimming shortened V by 7 bases and J by 3 bases, and 15 bases separated the two germline ends. CDR3 coding DNA: TGTGCCAGTACCCCCTCGGGCAGGGCTAATGAAAAACTGTTTTTT. It specifies CASTPSGRANEKLFF.

In this sample, this clone turned up many times. The chain links TRBV5-1 to TRBJ2-2; 14 nucleotides line up with TRBD2. The CDR3 spans 17 residues. From germline, CDR1 is SGHRS and CDR2 YFSETQ. With V trimmed by 4 bases and J by 5 bases, 7 bases remained unmatched. The CDR3 spells CASSTGLAGATTGELFF. Written as DNA, the CDR3 is TGCGCCAGCAGCACGGGACTAGCGGGGGCCACGACCGGGGAGCTGTTTTTT. The full variable domain, in which reference TRBV5-1 and TRBJ2-2 provide the parts outside the CDR3, is KAGVTQTPRYLIKTRGQQVTLSCSPISGHRSVSWYQQTPGQGLQFLFEYFSETQRNKGNFPGRFSGRQFSNSRSEMNVSTLELGDSALYLCASSTGLAGATTGELFFGEGSRLTVL.

The rearrangement joins TRBV11-2 to TRBJ2-3; D remains ambiguous. Germline values: CDR1 SGHAT, CDR2 FQNNGV. V was cut by 5 bases and J by 2 bases, with 8 bases left in between. The CDR3 is 13 residues long. The CDR3 DNA is TGTGCCAGCAGCGAATTAGACACAGATACGCAGTATTTT. Protein: CASSELDTDTQYF.

The chain joins TRBV27 to TRBJ2-6; D gene uncertain. V gave up 5 bases and J gave up 4 bases, with 12 bases separating them. The CDR3 has 15 residues. Germline values: CDR1 MNHEY, CDR2 SMNVEV (reference sequence). For the CDR3, the DNA is TGTGCCAGCAGTCCTTGGCTGAGGGGGGCCAACGTCCTGACTTTC. Encoded protein: CASSPWLRGANVLTF.

Only a few counts were recorded for this clone. The CDR3 DNA follows: TGTGCCTGTCAGGACGTGGATGAGCAGTTCTTC. It translates to CACQDVDEQFF. V and J are TRBV30 and TRBJ2-1; no definite D call. This CDR3 spans 11 amino acids. V shed 6 bases and J shed 8 bases, with 11 bases lying between them. The germline V gene has CDR1 GTSNPN and CDR2 SVGIG (reference sequence). The full variable domain, its missing parts supplied by reference TRBV30 and TRBJ2-1, is SQTIHQWPATLVQPVGSPLSLECTVEGTSNPNLYWYRQAAGRGLQLLFYSVGIGQISSEVPQNLSASRPQDRQFILSSKKLLLSDSGFYLCACQDVDEQFFGPGTRLTVL.

The chain uses TRBV7-7 and TRBJ2-2; no firm D call. V was cut by 1 base and J by 1 base, with 10 bases left in between. CDR3 length: 16 residues. Germline-derived CDR1 and CDR2 are SSHAT and FNYEAQ (reference sequence). CDR3 sequence (DNA): TGTGCCAGCAGCTTAGGTCGGACGGTGAACACCGGGGAGCTGTTTTTT. It encodes CASSLGRTVNTGELFF.

The rearrangement uses TRBV5-1 and TRBJ2-7; 8 bases are a match to TRBD1. The CDR3 loop spans 14 amino acids. Unmatched junction bases numbered 5, after V lost 4 bases and J lost 2 bases. Germline assignment: CDR1 SGHRS and CDR2 YFSETQ. The CDR3 DNA follows: TGCGCCAGCAGCACGGACAGGGTCACCTACGAGCAGTACTTC. Amino acids: CASSTDRVTYEQYF. Supplemented by reference TRBV5-1 and TRBJ2-7, the full variable domain reads KAGVTQTPRYLIKTRGQQVTLSCSPISGHRSVSWYQQTPGQGLQFLFEYFSETQRNKGNFPGRFSGRQFSNSRSEMNVSTLELGDSALYLCASSTDRVTYEQYFGPGTRLTVT.

The chain couples TRBV30 to TRBJ2-1; D gene unclear. This CDR3 comprises 12 residues. The germline gives CDR1 GTSNPN, CDR2 SVGIG (reference sequence). Trimming removed 4 bases at V and 0 bases at J, with 4 bases between. DNA for the CDR3: TGTGCCTGGACCATCTCCTACAATGAGCAGTTCTTC. Amino acid sequence: CAWTISYNEQFF.

The gene calls are TRBV27 and TRBJ2-1, with no clear D. Trimming shortened V by 3 bases and J by 0 bases, and 6 bases separated the two germline ends. CDR3 length: 14 amino acids. Germline CDR1 reads MNHEY; CDR2 reads SMNVEV (reference sequence). CDR3 loop: CASSFGPSYNEQFF. CDR3 sequence (DNA): TGTGCCAGCAGTTTTGGGCCCTCCTACAATGAGCAGTTCTTC.

The chain joins TRBV7-7 to TRBJ2-7, with D perhaps matching TRBD1 (5 bases). CDR3 length: 15 residues. Trimming pared 4 bases from V and 3 bases from J, leaving 16 bases between. Per germline, CDR1 SSHAT and CDR2 FNYEAQ (reference sequence). The CDR3 sequence: CASSSGRGPGYEQYF. CDR3 coding DNA: TGTGCCAGCAGCTCCGGTAGGGGCCCAGGCTACGAGCAGTACTTC. Complete variable domain (other parts from reference TRBV7-7 and TRBJ2-7): GAGVSQSPRYKVTKRGQDVTLRCDPISSHATLYWYQQALGQGPEFLTYFNYEAQPDKSGLPSDRFSAERPEGSISTLTIQRTEQRDSAMYRCASSSGRGPGYEQYFGPGTRLTVT.

The DNA for the CDR3 is TGTGCCAGCAGTGGACTAGCGGGAGGATCCGGGGCCAACGTCCTGACTTTC. As protein: CASSGLAGGSGANVLTF. The chain employs TRBV6-1 and TRBJ2-6; 13 bases are shared with TRBD2. Germline CDR1 MNHNS, CDR2 SASEGT. Trimming removed 4 bases from V and 4 bases from J; junction bases left unmatched: 4. The CDR3 runs 17 residues.

The chain recombines TRBV29-1 with TRBJ2-7; tentatively, D is TRBD1 (6 bases). Germline V gene lookup returns CDR1 SQVTM and CDR2 ANQGSEA. The V gene lost 4 bases and the J gene lost 6 bases, with 16 bases spanning the gap. The CDR3 length is 13 residues. The CDR3 region has the DNA TGCAGCGTTGCCCTGCAGGGGTCGGGCGAGCAGTACTTC. Amino acid sequence: CSVALQGSGEQYF.

This chain uses TRBV6-5 with TRBJ1-1; D gene uncertain. Trimming cost V 2 bases and J 1 base, with 8 bases left between them. The CDR3 has 14 amino acids. Germline V gives CDR1 MNHEY, CDR2 SVGAGI. The CDR3 DNA follows: TGTGCCAGCAGTTACAATGAGGGGAACACTGAAGCTTTCTTT. The encoded protein is CASSYNEGNTEAFF.

The J gene is TRBJ1-1, the V gene TRBV27; D unclear. Trimming left V 11 bases short and J 0 bases short, with 13 bases between. There are 13 residues in the CDR3. Germline lookup yields CDR1 MNHEY and CDR2 SMNVEV (reference sequence). CDR3 amino acids: CAARAGMNTEAFF. The CDR3 bases are TGTGCCGCTAGGGCGGGCATGAACACTGAAGCTTTCTTT.

This chain connects TRBV5-8 to TRBJ2-5; D not resolved. V lost 0 bases and J 2 bases, leaving 14 bases between the germline ends. Germline V gene data show CDR1 as SGHTS and CDR2 as YDEGEE. The CDR3 has 16 amino acids. The DNA for the CDR3 is TGTGCCAGCAGCTTGGCCACGTTAGAGATACAAGAGACCCAGTACTTC. This translates into CASSLATLEIQETQYF.